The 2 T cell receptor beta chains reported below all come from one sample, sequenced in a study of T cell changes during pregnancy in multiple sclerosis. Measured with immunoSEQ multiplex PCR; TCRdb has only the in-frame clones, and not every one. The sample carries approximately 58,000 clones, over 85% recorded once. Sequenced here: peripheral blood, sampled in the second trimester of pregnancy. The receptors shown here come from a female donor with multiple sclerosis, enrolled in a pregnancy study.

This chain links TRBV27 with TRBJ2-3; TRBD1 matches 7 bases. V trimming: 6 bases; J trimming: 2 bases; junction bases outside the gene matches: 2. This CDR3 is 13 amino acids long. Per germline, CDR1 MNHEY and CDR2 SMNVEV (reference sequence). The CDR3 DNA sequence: TGTGCCAGCAGAGACAGGGACACAGATACGCAGTATTTT. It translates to CASRDRDTDTQYF.

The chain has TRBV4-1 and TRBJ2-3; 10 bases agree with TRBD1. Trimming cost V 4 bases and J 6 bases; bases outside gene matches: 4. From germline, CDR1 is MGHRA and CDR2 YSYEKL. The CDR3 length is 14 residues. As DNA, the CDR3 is TGCGCCAGCAGCCGTCGACAGGGGGCGGATACGCAGTATTTT. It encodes CASSRRQGADTQYF.